Each of the 28 T cell receptor beta chains below was sequenced from the same sample in a study of T cells in Graves' hyperthyroidism and ophthalmopathy (dated by TCRdb to 2018 to 2020). The library was made by multiplex PCR. TCRdb records Illumina HiSeq 2000 as the sequencer. The TCR beta CDR3 regions were amplified from the RNA transcripts. The TCR CDR3 was subjected to a first round of RT-PCR using the HTBI primer set and the Qiagen OneStep RT-PCR kit. Starting from the raw public reads, TCRdb applied fastp trimming at Q25, assembled clones with MiXCR and retained in-frame beta chains. When rows share a CDR3 protein, they turn into one entry using the most common DNA and genes. Across this sample there are about 410,000 distinct CDR3 sequences, with around 15% seen only once. Less than 15% of the sample is held by the ten biggest clonotypes. Sequencing was performed on blood. All receptors derive from a man aged 18 to 35 with Graves' ophthalmopathy.

The count of this clonotype is one. The junction shows a germline mismatch at one end, possibly a read error. The genes are TRBV30 and TRBJ2-7; the match to TRBD1 covers 7 bases. The CDR3 runs 14 residues. Germline assignment: CDR1 GTSNPN and CDR2 SVGIG (reference sequence). CDR3 DNA: TGTGCCTGGAGTTTCCCCGGGACAGCCTACGGGCAGTACTTC. It specifies CAWSFPGTAYGQYF.

This sequence joins TRBV18 and TRBJ1-5, with 10 bases fitting TRBD1. V trimming: 1 base; J trimming: 0 bases; junction bases outside the gene matches: 3. Looked up from germline, CDR1 is KGHSH and CDR2 is LQKENI. The CDR3 runs to 17 residues. The CDR3 sequence is CASSPRDRGFSNQPQHF. DNA for the CDR3: TGTGCCAGCTCACCACGGGACAGGGGATTTAGCAATCAGCCCCAGCATTTT. Based on the CDR3 plus reference TRBV18 and TRBJ1-5, the full variable domain is NAGVMQNPRHLVRRRGQEARLRCSPMKGHSHVYWYRQLPEEGLKFMVYLQKENIIDESGMPKERFSAEFPKEGPSILRIQQVVRGDSAAYFCASSPRDRGFSNQPQHFGDGTRLSIL.

The chain joins TRBV5-1 to TRBJ1-1, with D perhaps matching TRBD1 (6 bases). The length of the CDR3 is 14 residues. CDR1 is SGHRS and CDR2 is YFSETQ in the germline V gene. V was shortened by 4 bases and J by 5 bases, with 15 bases between the two germline ends. Here the CDR3 reads CASSITGIATEAFF. DNA of the CDR3: TGCGCCAGCAGCATTACAGGGATTGCGACTGAAGCTTTCTTT.

The table lists this clonotype with many counts. This sequence joins TRBV5-6 and TRBJ2-7; maybe TRBD1 (6 bases). The ends were cut back, 4 bases at V and 2 bases at J, with 16 bases in the middle. Germline values: CDR1 SGHDT, CDR2 YYEEEE. CDR3 length: 15 residues. The CDR3 sequence: CASSPRSDSPYEQYF. CDR3 in DNA: TGTGCCAGCAGCCCCAGATCGGACAGCCCCTACGAGCAGTACTTC.

Of note for this clonotype: This could be a read error, since a much larger clone is one nucleotide away. The chain employs TRBV5-1 and TRBJ1-1, with D possibly TRBD1 on 6 matching bases. Germline-derived CDR1 and CDR2 are SGHRS and YFSETQ. The CDR3 spans 15 residues. This CDR3 reads CASSPGQIVNIEAFF. CDR3 bases: TGCGCCAGCAGCCCCGGACAGATAGTGAACATTGAAGCTTTCTTT.

In this sample, this clonotype turned up many times. The chain joins TRBV10-3 to TRBJ1-5; possible D gene TRBD1, 5 bases. V lost 2 bases to trimming and J lost 2 bases, with 7 bases between them. The CDR3 length is 14 residues. Germline V gene data show CDR1 as ENHRY and CDR2 as SYGVKD. This CDR3 reads CAISEMGGNQPQHF. The CDR3 DNA is TGTGCCATCAGTGAGATGGGGGGCAATCAGCCCCAGCATTTT.

With respect to this clonotype: A much larger clone lies a single base off, so this may be a read error. V gene TRBV2 combines with J gene TRBJ2-1, with D unresolved. The CDR3 is 13 amino acids. The V gene lost 3 bases and the J gene lost 6 bases, with 9 bases spanning the gap. Per germline, CDR1 SNHLY and CDR2 FYNNEI. The CDR3 loop is CASSDEWGNEQFF. CDR3 nucleotides: TGTGCCAGCAGTGACGAATGGGGCAATGAGCAGTTCTTC.

The genes are TRBV19 and TRBJ1-6; tentatively, D is TRBD1 (6 bases). The V and J ends lost 5 bases and 9 bases respectively, with 17 bases between them. Germline V lookup: CDR1 LNHDA, CDR2 SQIVND (reference sequence). CDR3 length: 15 amino acids. CDR3 residues: CASSLGTGISSPLHF. Here the CDR3 DNA reads TGTGCCAGTAGTTTGGGCACAGGGATTAGTTCACCCCTCCACTTT.

This clonotype occurred a few times. This chain connects TRBV20-1 to TRBJ2-2; D ambiguous. V gave up 5 bases and J gave up 1 base, with 17 bases separating them. The V gene's germline CDR1 is DFQATT and CDR2 SNEGSKA (reference sequence). This CDR3 is built from 16 residues. The DNA for the CDR3 is TGCAGTGCTCCCGCACCCCTGCGCGGGAACACCGGGGAGCTGTTTTTT. It translates to CSAPAPLRGNTGELFF.

This clonotype was seen more than once but under ten times. The V gene is TRBV20-1, the J gene TRBJ1-5; D is undetermined. The CDR3 consists of 14 residues. Germline V gives CDR1 DFQATT, CDR2 SNEGSKA (reference sequence). Trimming left V 5 bases short and J 4 bases short, with 15 bases between. CDR3 nucleotides: TGCAGTGCTCCAATTACTGGAAGGAATCAGCCCCAGCATTTT. Translated: CSAPITGRNQPQHF.

The chain is built from TRBV5-8 and TRBJ2-2; D uncertain. This CDR3 region has 17 residues. Germline-derived CDR1 and CDR2 are SGHTS and YDEGEE. Trimming cost V 4 bases and J 3 bases, with 19 bases left between them. The CDR3 loop reads CASSRSASGFDTGELFF. The CDR3 coding sequence is TGTGCCAGCAGCCGTTCGGCCTCCGGGTTTGACACCGGGGAGCTGTTTTTT.

This clonotype was counted many times. This chain uses TRBV12-3 or TRBV12-4 with TRBJ2-5; D is possibly TRBD2 (6 bases). The CDR3 extends over 15 amino acids. V lost 6 bases and J 0 bases, leaving 14 bases between the germline ends. CDR3 DNA sequence: TGTGCCAGCAGAAGGGGACTGCCTTACCAAGAGACCCAGTACTTC. Translation gives CASRRGLPYQETQYF.

The rearrangement links TRBV30 to TRBJ1-6; TRBD1 aligns across 7 bases. CDR1 is GTSNPN and CDR2 is SVGIG in the germline V gene (reference sequence). CDR3 length equals 16 residues. Trimming at V came to 3 bases and at J to 7 bases, leaving 12 bases not matched to a gene. The CDR3 region is CAWRLDRAHGNSPLHF. Written as DNA, the CDR3 is TGTGCCTGGAGACTAGACAGGGCCCACGGGAATTCACCCCTCCACTTT. The full variable domain, rest sourced from reference TRBV30 and TRBJ1-6, is SQTIHQWPATLVQPVGSPLSLECTVEGTSNPNLYWYRQAAGRGLQLLFYSVGIGQISSEVPQNLSASRPQDRQFILSSKKLLLSDSGFYLCAWRLDRAHGNSPLHFGNGTRLTVT.

This clonotype has at least ten counts. The chain uses TRBV6-5 and TRBJ1-1, with 8 bases that match TRBD1. Losses at the gene ends were 2 bases for V and 1 base for J; bases not matched to a gene: 3. CDR1 MNHEY and CDR2 SVGAGI come from the germline V gene. The CDR3 has 15 residues. CDR3 protein: CASSYTTGGNTEAFF. CDR3 bases: TGTGCCAGCAGTTACACAACAGGGGGGAACACTGAAGCTTTCTTT.

The table lists this clonotype with many counts. The J gene is TRBJ2-1, the V gene TRBV27; no clear D. This CDR3 has 11 amino acids. CDR1 is MNHEY, CDR2 SMNVEV, per germline (reference sequence). Trimming left V 4 bases short and J 15 bases short, with 13 bases between. This chain's CDR3 is CASSSIGMVFF. The CDR3 nucleotides read TGTGCCAGCAGTTCGATAGGGATGGTGTTCTTC.

This clonotype has ten or more counts. The V gene is TRBV11-1, the J gene TRBJ2-2; no definite D call. V shed 5 bases and J shed 4 bases, with 14 bases lying between them. This CDR3 has 15 residues. Germline CDR1 is SGHAT and CDR2 is FQDESV (reference sequence). The CDR3 DNA reads as TGTGCCAGCAGCCTATCGGGCTATCCCACCGGGGAGCTGTTTTTT. This translates into CASSLSGYPTGELFF.

In its sample, this clonotype was seen many times. The CDR3 DNA follows: TGCGCCAGCAGCTTGGGGGCCGAAGGACATGGCTACACCTTC. Translated, it gives CASSLGAEGHGYTF. The rearrangement uses TRBV5-1 and TRBJ1-2, with D unclear. The CDR3 consists of 14 residues. Trimming cost V 0 bases and J 6 bases, with 12 bases left between them. Germline V lookup: CDR1 SGHRS, CDR2 YFSETQ.

This clonotype has more than one count but fewer than ten. The V gene is TRBV30, the J gene TRBJ2-3; 13 bases map to TRBD2. The germline CDR1 and CDR2 sequences are GTSNPN and SVGIG (reference sequence). This CDR3 has 15 amino acids. J lost 2 bases, V lost 6 bases, and 5 bases had no gene match. CDR3 loop: CACTGLAGATDTQYF. The CDR3 region has the DNA TGTGCCTGCACAGGACTAGCGGGAGCCACAGATACGCAGTATTTT.

The chain joins TRBV7-9 to TRBJ2-1; 10 bases align to TRBD2. The CDR3 runs to 15 residues. V shed 3 bases and J 4 bases; nucleotides not matched to a gene: 3. Germline loops: CDR1 SEHNR, CDR2 FQNEAQ (reference sequence). In DNA form, the CDR3 reads TGTGCCAGCAGCTTTCCTAGCGGGGGTTACAATGAGCAGTTCTTC. This gives the protein CASSFPSGGYNEQFF.

V gene TRBV12-3 or TRBV12-4 combines with J gene TRBJ2-5; TRBD1 matches at 9 bases. V lost 4 bases and J lost 4; bases outside the gene matches: 4. This CDR3 region has 14 residues. CDR3 sequence reads: CASSWTGEGETQYF. The CDR3, as DNA: TGTGCCAGCAGTTGGACAGGGGAGGGAGAGACCCAGTACTTC.

The chain couples TRBV10-1 to TRBJ2-3; tentative D call: TRBD1 (6 bases). The CDR3 covers 13 residues. V lost 6 bases, J lost 4 bases, and 11 bases lay in between. CDR1 WNHNN and CDR2 SYGVQD come from the germline V gene (reference sequence). CDR3 nucleotides: TGCGCCAGCAGCCTTAACAGGGCAGATACGCAGTATTTT. Translation: CASSLNRADTQYF.

The chain couples TRBV20-1 to TRBJ2-7; a weak D match, TRBD1 (5 bases). The CDR3 sequence is 13 residues long. Per germline, CDR1 DFQATT and CDR2 SNEGSKA (reference sequence). V lost 1 base and J 3 bases, leaving 10 bases between the germline ends. CDR3 nucleotide sequence: TGCAGTGCTAGAGGGTCCAGGGTCTACGAGCAGTACTTC. It yields the protein CSARGSRVYEQYF.

In its sample, this clonotype was seen a few times. The chain couples TRBV7-3 to TRBJ2-3, with a weak D call TRBD1 (6 bases). The CDR3 is 13 amino acids. Germline assignment: CDR1 SGHTA and CDR2 FQGTGA. The germline V and J ends were trimmed by 9 bases and 0 bases, with 10 bases remaining between them. The CDR3 sequence: CASSRGSTDTQYF. Here the CDR3 DNA reads TGTGCCAGTTCCAGGGGAAGCACAGATACGCAGTATTTT.

The chain joins TRBV11-3 to TRBJ2-3; D might be TRBD2 (5 bases). Germline assignment: CDR1 SGHNT and CDR2 YENEEA. The CDR3 contains 16 residues. V shed 4 bases and J shed 2 bases, with 16 bases lying between them. CDR3 region: CASSSTSGTPTDTQYF. Here the CDR3 DNA reads TGTGCCAGCAGCTCGACGAGCGGAACCCCCACAGATACGCAGTATTTT.

The J gene is TRBJ2-5, the V gene TRBV20-1; 8 nucleotides line up with TRBD2. The V and J ends lost 2 bases and 3 bases, in that order; junction bases with no gene match: 5. Germline V lookup: CDR1 DFQATT, CDR2 SNEGSKA (reference sequence). CDR3 length: 14 residues. Written as DNA, the CDR3 is TGCAGTGCTAGAAAGGGTAGCGGGGAAGAGACCCAGTACTTC. Protein product: CSARKGSGEETQYF.

This clonotype was observed a handful of times. The V gene is TRBV19, the J gene TRBJ1-1, with TRBD1 matching 7 bases. V lost 6 bases and J lost 0; bases outside the gene matches: 7. The CDR3 contains 15 residues. Germline lookup yields CDR1 LNHDA and CDR2 SQIVND (reference sequence). DNA of the CDR3: TGTGCCAGTAGCAGAACCGGGACAGTGAACACTGAAGCTTTCTTT. Translation gives CASSRTGTVNTEAFF.

In its sample, this clonotype was seen many times. The chain couples TRBV7-2 to TRBJ1-1, with D possibly being TRBD1 (5 bases). The germline CDR1 and CDR2 sequences are SGHTA and FQGNSA. The V and J ends lost 5 bases and 5 bases respectively, with 18 bases between them. The CDR3 is made up of 15 amino acids. In DNA form, the CDR3 reads TGTGCCAGCAGCCCACCGGGACGCTGGGGAACTGAAGCTTTCTTT. Protein: CASSPPGRWGTEAFF.

This clonotype showed up many times. The chain couples TRBV20-1 to TRBJ2-3; TRBD2 matches at 7 bases. The germline V gene encodes CDR1 DFQATT and CDR2 SNEGSKA (reference sequence). V was pared by 0 bases and J by 3 bases, with 3 bases of the junction left unmatched. The CDR3 is 14 residues long. This chain's CDR3 is CSAREGRETDTQYF. Written as DNA, the CDR3 is TGCAGTGCTAGAGAAGGGCGGGAGACAGATACGCAGTATTTT.